The clone carrying this T cell receptor beta chain was counted at least ten times. What it binds is unknown. PBMCs were obtained from approximately 10 ml fresh peripheral blood. The sample originates from a study of T cells in Graves' hyperthyroidism and ophthalmopathy. Study-level information: Peripheral blood was taken when the disease was first diagnosed, before any treatment began. Regarding the study as a whole: Peripheral blood also featured most of the thyroid clonotypes expanded above 0.001. Before onset, ophthalmopathy was predicted by the model a median around 6.5 months earlier.

The source material, RNA transcripts, was used to amplify TCR beta CDR3 regions. In the first-round RT-PCR of the TCR CDR3, the HTBI primer set was used. From the multiplex PCR reads, TCRdb called clonotypes with MiXCR, one entry per CDR3 protein. In the table there are 640,000 or so distinct CDR3 sequences, roughly 15% of which are singletons. This CDR3 has 15 residues. CDR1 MNHEY and CDR2 SVGAGI come from the germline V gene. The germline V and J ends were trimmed by 6 bases and 0 bases, with 15 bases remaining between them. This chain links TRBV6-5 with TRBJ2-7; D might be TRBD1 (8 bases). The TCR sequence derives from a woman between 35 and 50 years old with Graves' ophthalmopathy. Sequencing was carried out using blood. The CDR3 loop reads CASRKTGEGSYEQYF. DNA for the CDR3: TGTGCCAGCAGAAAGACAGGGGAGGGCTCCTACGAGCAGTACTTC.